These T cell receptor beta chains were read from a single sample in a study of metastatic and nonmetastatic thyroid tumors. Using MiXCR, TCRdb re-called clones from the PCR reads. The repertoire includes some 13,000 clones, roughly 33% of them detected once, and less than 15% sits in the top ten. The material sequenced was tumor tissue. These TCRs come from a female donor with papillary thyroid cancer or a benign thyroid nodule (not recorded which). Some clones in this sample may be carry-over from other donors' samples. Each CDR3 is given with its conserved first and last residue. Each record gives: clone size, CDR3 length, J gene, D gene, V gene, CDR3 protein, CDR3 DNA. The D gene is left open where the match is weak. Some rows mark clone size as missing; the rest say once, few, many or name a class of expanded clone.

size: medium-sized; length: 15; J: TRBJ2-7; D: TRBD1; V: TRBV7-6; CDR3: CASSLGQGASIEQYF; DNA: TGTGCCAGCAGCTTGGGACAGGGGGCATCGATCGAGCAGTACTTC
size: NA; length: 15; J: TRBJ2-7; D: TRBD1; V: TRBV3-1; CDR3: CASSQGRDSPYEQYF; DNA: TGTGCCAGCAGCCAAGGCCGGGACAGCCCCTACGAGCAGTACTTC
size: medium-sized; length: 15; J: TRBJ2-3; D: TRBD1; V: TRBV6-1; CDR3: CASERGRGVADTQYF; DNA: TGTGCCAGCGAGAGGGGGCGAGGCGTGGCAGATACGCAGTATTTT
size: medium-sized; length: 14; J: TRBJ2-7; D: NA; V: TRBV6-1; CDR3: CASSQGLLGYEQYF; DNA: TGTGCCAGCAGCCAAGGCCTCCTAGGATACGAGCAGTACTTC
size: NA; length: 13; J: TRBJ1-2; D: NA; V: TRBV2; CDR3: CASSWDALEGYTF; DNA: TGTGCCAGCAGCTGGGACGCCCTGGAGGGCTACACCTTC
size: few; length: 15; J: TRBJ1-2; D: TRBD1; V: TRBV15; CDR3: CATSIRQGTTYGYTF; DNA: TGTGCCACCAGCATTAGACAGGGTACTACTTATGGCTACACCTTC
size: NA; length: 15; J: TRBJ1-6; D: TRBD1; V: TRBV30; CDR3: CAWSVRGDRDSPLHF; DNA: TGTGCCTGGAGTGTACGCGGGGACAGGGATTCACCCCTCCACTTT
size: many; length: 15; J: TRBJ1-5; D: NA; V: TRBV5-6; CDR3: CASSSGLYSNQPQHF; DNA: TGTGCCAGCAGCTCGGGACTGTATAGCAATCAGCCCCAGCATTTT
size: NA; length: 14; J: TRBJ1-5; D: TRBD1; V: TRBV30; CDR3: CAWSDRGNNQPQHF; DNA: TGTGCCTGGAGCGACAGGGGAAACAATCAGCCCCAGCATTTT
size: NA; length: 17; J: TRBJ1-1; D: TRBD1; V: TRBV5-1; CDR3: CASSLGLAGGMNTEAFF; DNA: TGCGCCAGCAGCTTGGGGCTGGCAGGGGGGATGAACACTGAAGCTTTCTTT
size: NA; length: 15; J: TRBJ1-3; D: NA; V: TRBV5-5; CDR3: CASLSGPGSGNTIYF; DNA: TGTGCCAGCCTATCTGGACCTGGCTCTGGAAACACCATATATTTT